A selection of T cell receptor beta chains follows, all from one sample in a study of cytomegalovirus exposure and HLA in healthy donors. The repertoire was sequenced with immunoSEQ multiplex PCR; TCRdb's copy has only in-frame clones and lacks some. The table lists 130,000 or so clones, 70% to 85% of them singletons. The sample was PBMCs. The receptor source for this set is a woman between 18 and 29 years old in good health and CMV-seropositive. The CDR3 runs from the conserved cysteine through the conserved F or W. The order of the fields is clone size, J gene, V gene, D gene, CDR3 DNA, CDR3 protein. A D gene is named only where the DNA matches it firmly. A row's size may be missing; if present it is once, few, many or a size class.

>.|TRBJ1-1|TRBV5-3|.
TGTGCCAGAAGCTTGGCCAGTGCAGGAAGCCGACATCTTTACATGAACACTGAAGCTTTCTTT
CARSLASAGSRHLYMNTEAFF
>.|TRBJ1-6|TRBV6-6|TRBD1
TGTGCCAGCAGGACAGGGGGGAATTCACCCCTCCACTTT
CASRTGGNSPLHF
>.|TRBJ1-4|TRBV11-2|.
TGTGCCGCCGGGGTGGGTGCAACTAATGAAAAACTGTTTTTT
CAAGVGATNEKLFF
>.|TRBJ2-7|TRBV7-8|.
TGTGCCAGCAGCCTGGAGGGGGGGCCCTCCTACGAGCAGTACTTC
CASSLEGGPSYEQYF
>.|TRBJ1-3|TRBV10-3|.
TGTGCCATCAGGGACAGTTTACCTGGAAACACCATATATTTT
CAIRDSLPGNTIYF
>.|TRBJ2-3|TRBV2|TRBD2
TGTGCCAGCAGTACTGGGACTAGCGGGGGAAGTCTCTCGCGCGATACGCAGTATTTT
CASSTGTSGGSLSRDTQYF
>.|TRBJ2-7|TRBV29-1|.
TGCAGCGTTGAAGCTATCCAGGACTACGAGCAGTACTTC
CSVEAIQDYEQYF
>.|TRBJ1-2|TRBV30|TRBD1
TGTGCCTGGACTACCACCCGGACAGGACGTGGCTACACCTTC
CAWTTTRTGRGYTF
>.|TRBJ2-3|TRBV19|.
TGTGCCAGTAGTCCCCGGACTGCCCAGTTAATGGATACGCAGTATTTT
CASSPRTAQLMDTQYF
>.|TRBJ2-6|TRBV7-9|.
TGTGCCAGCACCCCCCCCGGTAGTACTGGGGCCAACGTCCTGACTTTC
CASTPPGSTGANVLTF
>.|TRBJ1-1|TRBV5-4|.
TGTGCCAGCAGCCTGCCGACAGCGGGGAACACTGAAGCTTTCTTT
CASSLPTAGNTEAFF
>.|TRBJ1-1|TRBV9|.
TGTGCCAGCAGCGTAGGGCTCAGTTCGAACACTGAAGCTTTCTTT
CASSVGLSSNTEAFF
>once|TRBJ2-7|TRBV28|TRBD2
TGTGCCAGCAGTTTAGCGGGGGGGCCGAGGGAGCAGTACTTC
CASSLAGGPREQYF
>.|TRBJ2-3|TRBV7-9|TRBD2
TGTGCCAGCAGCTCATTTACAGCGGGGGGAACAGATACGCAGTATTTT
CASSSFTAGGTDTQYF
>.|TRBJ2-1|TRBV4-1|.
TGCGCCAGCAGCCAAGTTATGGGCCACAGCTCCTACAATGAGCAGTTCTTC
CASSQVMGHSSYNEQFF
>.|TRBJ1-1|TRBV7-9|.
TGTTCCAGCAGCTTAAGACAGAATGAAGCTTTCTTT
CSSSLRQNEAFF
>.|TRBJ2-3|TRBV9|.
TGTGCCAGCAGCGTCGCCGCGAATACGCAGTATTTT
CASSVAANTQYF
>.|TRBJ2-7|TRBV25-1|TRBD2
TGTGCCAGCAGTGGGACTAGCGGGGGCCCTCGGTACGAGCAGTACTTC
CASSGTSGGPRYEQYF
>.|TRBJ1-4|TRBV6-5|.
TGTGCCAGCAGTTACACCCAGGGTGCTGCGGAGGAAAAACTGTTTTTT
CASSYTQGAAEEKLFF
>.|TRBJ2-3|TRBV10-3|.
TGTGCCATCAGTGAGTCGCTGGGCACCCCAGATACGCAGTATTTT
CAISESLGTPDTQYF
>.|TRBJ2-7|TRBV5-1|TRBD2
TGCGCCAGCAAAACTAGCGGCACCTCCTACGAGCAGTACTTC
CASKTSGTSYEQYF
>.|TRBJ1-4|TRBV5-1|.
TGCGCCAGCAGCTTGGGTCGAACTAATGAAAAACTGTTTTTT
CASSLGRTNEKLFF
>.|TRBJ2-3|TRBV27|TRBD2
TGTGCCAGCAGTTCACTTAGCGGGGGGAGCACAGATACGCAGTATTTT
CASSSLSGGSTDTQYF
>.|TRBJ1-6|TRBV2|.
TGTGCCAGCAGTAGGGGGGGCTCTTCACCCCTCCACTTT
CASSRGGSSPLHF
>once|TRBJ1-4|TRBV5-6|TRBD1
TGTGCCAGCAGCTTATATACCGGGACAGGGAACGAAAAACTGTTTTTT
CASSLYTGTGNEKLFF
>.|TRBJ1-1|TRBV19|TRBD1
TGTGCCAGTAGTTATGACAGGGGCCCCACTGAAGCTTTCTTT
CASSYDRGPTEAFF
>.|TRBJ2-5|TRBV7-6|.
TGTGCCAGCAGCTCACTACAGGGGAGGCAAGAGACCCAGTACTTC
CASSSLQGRQETQYF
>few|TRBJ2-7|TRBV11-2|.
TGTGCCAGCAGCAACCACAGGGCTTACGAGCAGTACTTC
CASSNHRAYEQYF
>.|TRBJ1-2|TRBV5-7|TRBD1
TGTGCCAGCAGCCCCGGGACAGGGCCATTTGACTATGGCTACACCTTC
CASSPGTGPFDYGYTF
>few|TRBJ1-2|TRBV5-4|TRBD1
TGTGCCAGCAGCACCAGGACAGGGGATTATGGCTACACCTTC
CASSTRTGDYGYTF
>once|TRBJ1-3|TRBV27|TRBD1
TGTGCCAGCAGCCGCGGACAGGGCGGACACACCATATATTTT
CASSRGQGGHTIYF
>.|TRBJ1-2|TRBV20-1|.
TGCAGTGCTAGAGATCTGGCTGGCTACACCTTC
CSARDLAGYTF
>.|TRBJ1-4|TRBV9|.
TGTGCCAGCAGCGTAGGAGCGGGCTTTAATGAAAAACTGTTTTTT
CASSVGAGFNEKLFF
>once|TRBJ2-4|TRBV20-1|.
TGCAGTGCCGGGGTCTTAAACATTCAGTACTTC
CSAGVLNIQYF
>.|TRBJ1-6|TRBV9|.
TGTGCCAGCAGCGTCGGTCCGATAAATTCACCCCTCCACTTT
CASSVGPINSPLHF
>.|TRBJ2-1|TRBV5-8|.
TGTGCCAGCAGCACGGACTTTGCCAATGAGCAGTTCTTC
CASSTDFANEQFF
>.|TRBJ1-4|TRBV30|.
TGTGCCTGGAGCCCTTTCGACAGGCAAAAACTGTTTTTT
CAWSPFDRQKLFF
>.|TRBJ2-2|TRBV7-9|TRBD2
TGTGCCAGCAGCTCTACTAGCGGGGGAGGCGCCGGGGAGCTGTTTTTT
CASSSTSGGGAGELFF
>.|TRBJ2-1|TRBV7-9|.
TGTGCCAGCAGCCCTGGACCGGGGGGCGGACCCTACAATGAGCAGTTCTTC
CASSPGPGGGPYNEQFF
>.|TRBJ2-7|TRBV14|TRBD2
TGTGCCAGCAGCGGGGGGGTCGAGCAGTACTTC
CASSGGVEQYF
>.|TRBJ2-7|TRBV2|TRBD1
TGTGCCAATCACCACCGGGACAGCTCCTACGAGCAGTACTTC
CANHHRDSSYEQYF
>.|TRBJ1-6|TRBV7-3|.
TGTGCCAGCAGTTCAACTTATAATTCACCCCTCCACTTT
CASSSTYNSPLHF
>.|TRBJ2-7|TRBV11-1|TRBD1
TGTGCCAGCAGCTTCCAGAGGACAGGGAGCGTCGAGCAGTACTTC
CASSFQRTGSVEQYF
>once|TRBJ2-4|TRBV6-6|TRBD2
TGTGCCAGCACCGGGACTAGCGGGGGCATTCAGTACTTC
CASTGTSGGIQYF
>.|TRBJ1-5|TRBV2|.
TGTGCCAGCAGTGCCGGTGGTAGGGGTGGCAATCAGCCCCAGCATTTT
CASSAGGRGGNQPQHF
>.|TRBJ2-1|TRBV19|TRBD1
TGTGCCAGTAGGATTTTGGGGACAGGGGGCAGGAGCGGGGGCCGAAATGAGCAGTTCTTC
CASRILGTGGRSGGRNEQFF
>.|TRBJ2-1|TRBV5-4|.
TGTGCCAGCAGCTTGGCAAGCCGGGAGCAGTTCTTC
CASSLASREQFF
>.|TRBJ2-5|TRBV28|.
TGTGCCAGCAGTTTCGTGCGCCAAGAGACCCAGTACTTC
CASSFVRQETQYF
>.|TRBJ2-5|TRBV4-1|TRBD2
TGCGCCAGCAGCCAAGCTGAGACTAGCCAGGGCGGGGAGACCCAGTACTTC
CASSQAETSQGGETQYF
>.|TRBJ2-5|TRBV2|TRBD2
TGTGCCAGCAGCCGGGGGGTACAAGAGACCCAGTACTTC
CASSRGVQETQYF
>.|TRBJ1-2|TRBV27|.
TGTGCCAGCAGACAAATCCAGGAGGATGGCTACACCTTC
CASRQIQEDGYTF
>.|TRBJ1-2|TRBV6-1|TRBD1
TGTGCCAGCAGGGGACAGGTCCTTGGCTACACCTTC
CASRGQVLGYTF
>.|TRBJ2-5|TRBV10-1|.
TGCGCCAGCAGTGACAGCCAAGAGACCCAGTACTTC
CASSDSQETQYF
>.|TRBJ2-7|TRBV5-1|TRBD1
TGCGCCAGCAGCTTGGCCTCGGGACAGGGGCTGTACGAGCAGTACTTC
CASSLASGQGLYEQYF
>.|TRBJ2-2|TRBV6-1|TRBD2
TGTGCCAGCAGCCTCGGGTCTAGCGGGGGGATGGAGCTGTTTTTT
CASSLGSSGGMELFF
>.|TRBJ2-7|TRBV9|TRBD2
TGTGCCAGCAGCGTGGGTAGCGGGGGGACTTCCTACGAGCAGTGCTTC
CASSVGSGGTSYEQCF
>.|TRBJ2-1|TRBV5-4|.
TGTGCCAGCAGCCCGGGGGGCGCGGGGAATGAGCAGTTCTTC
CASSPGGAGNEQFF
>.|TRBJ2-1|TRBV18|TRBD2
TGTGCCAGCTCACAGGCTAGCGGGGCGGCCTACAATGAGCAGTTCTTC
CASSQASGAAYNEQFF
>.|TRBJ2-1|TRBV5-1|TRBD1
TGCGCCAGCCGGACAGGGGAGAATGAGCAGTTCTTC
CASRTGENEQFF
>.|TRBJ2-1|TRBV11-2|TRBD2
TGTGCCAGCAGTTACACCGCGGGGGGCGTATGGAATGAGCAGTTCTTC
CASSYTAGGVWNEQFF